These 26 T cell receptor beta chains originate from one sample sequenced in a study of cytomegalovirus exposure and HLA in healthy donors. The study ran its PCR with 60 Vbeta and 13 Jbeta primers. Produced via immunoSEQ multiplex PCR; TCRdb's table is partial and in-frame only. Among about 59,000 clones, roughly 80% were seen once, and the ten largest hold roughly 3.5%. The sequencing sample was made of PBMCs. All receptors come from a woman between 35 and 50 years old in good health and CMV-seronegative.

J is TRBJ2-2 and V is TRBV5-1; 7 bases fit TRBD1. From germline, CDR1 is SGHRS and CDR2 YFSETQ. J lost 7 bases, V lost 2 bases, and 5 bases had no gene match. The CDR3 is 14 amino acids. The CDR3: CASSFTGVYGELFF. The CDR3 nucleotides are TGCGCCAGCAGCTTCACAGGGGTGTACGGGGAGCTGTTTTTT.

This clone occurred a few times. The chain links TRBV5-4 to TRBJ1-2; 7 bases are shared with TRBD1. CDR3 length: 13 residues. Per the germline V gene, CDR1 is SGHNT and CDR2 is YYREEE (reference sequence). V shed 4 bases and J 2 bases; nucleotides not matched to a gene: 2. CDR3 nucleotides: TGTGCCAGCAGCCCGACAGGGAACTATGGCTACACCTTC. Translating it yields CASSPTGNYGYTF. The variable domain in full, with the rest retrieved from reference TRBV5-4 and TRBJ1-2, is ETGVTQSPTHLIKTRGQQVTLRCSSQSGHNTVSWYQQALGQGPQFIFQYYREEENGRGNFPPRFSGLQFPNYSSELNVNALELDDSALYLCASSPTGNYGYTFGSGTRLTVV.

CDR3 nucleotide sequence: TGCGCCAGCAGCCAAGGGCTAGCGGGAGGTACCCTCTCCTACGAGCAGTACTTC. Amino acids: CASSQGLAGGTLSYEQYF. The J gene is TRBJ2-7, the V gene TRBV4-1, with 11 bases fitting TRBD2. Germline V gene lookup returns CDR1 MGHRA and CDR2 YSYEKL. The ends lost 1 base at V and 0 bases at J; junction bases unmatched: 8. The CDR3 totals 18 residues.

The rearrangement joins TRBV28 to TRBJ2-4; 9 positions agree with TRBD2. The CDR3 loop spans 16 amino acids. Trimming cost V 1 base and J 6 bases; bases outside gene matches: 7. The germline V gene has CDR1 MDHEN and CDR2 SYDVKM. The CDR3 nucleotides are TGTGCCAGCAGTTTATCGTTAGCGGGAGATAGAAACATTCAGTACTTC. It encodes CASSLSLAGDRNIQYF.

A word on this clone: Additional DNA sequences in this sample encode the identical CDR3. This chain uses TRBV5-1 with TRBJ2-7; 7 nucleotides agree with TRBD2. With 0 bases clipped from V and 3 bases from J, the junction kept 0 bases outside the gene matches. The CDR3 loop spans 13 amino acids. CDR1 is SGHRS and CDR2 is YFSETQ in the germline V gene. CDR3 in amino acids: CASSLGGGYEQYF. The CDR3 coding sequence is TGCGCCAGCAGCTTGGGGGGGGGCTACGAGCAGTACTTC.

The CDR3 DNA is TGTGCCAGCAGCTTACTTAACGGGGAGCTGTTTTTT. It encodes CASSLLNGELFF. The chain recombines TRBV7-2 with TRBJ2-2; D ambiguous. V was trimmed by 2 bases and J by 7 bases, leaving 5 bases between them. The CDR3 is 12 amino acids. Germline assignment: CDR1 SGHTA and CDR2 FQGNSA.

The table lists this clone with a few counts. V is TRBV6-4 and J is TRBJ2-1; 12 nucleotides line up with TRBD2. CDR3 length: 15 amino acids. V shed 2 bases and J 7 bases; nucleotides not matched to a gene: 3. Looked up from germline, CDR1 is MRHNA and CDR2 is SNTAGT. CDR3 in amino acids: CASSDASGRVNEQFF. The CDR3 region has the DNA TGTGCCAGCAGTGACGCTAGCGGGAGGGTTAATGAGCAGTTCTTC.

The J gene is TRBJ2-7, the V gene TRBV7-6, with 9 nucleotides matching TRBD1. In germline, CDR1 is SGHVS, CDR2 FNYEAQ. V shed 1 base, J shed 0 bases, and the junction held 10 bases outside the gene matches. This CDR3 comprises 18 residues. The CDR3 DNA is TGTGCCAGCAGCTTAGAAGTGGGACAGGGACTGAGCTCCTACGAGCAGTACTTC. Translated, it gives CASSLEVGQGLSSYEQYF.

The rearrangement joins TRBV7-9 to TRBJ1-1; 7 positions agree with TRBD1. The V segment lost 1 base and the J segment 5 bases; nucleotides outside the gene matches: 7. CDR1 is SEHNR, CDR2 FQNEAQ, per germline (reference sequence). The CDR3 length is 15 residues. CDR3 bases: TGTGCCAGCAGCTTAGTTACAGGGGTAAGAACTGAAGCTTTCTTT. It is translated as CASSLVTGVRTEAFF. The full variable domain, with the rest looked up from reference TRBV7-9 and TRBJ1-1, is DTGVSQNPRHKITKRGQNVTFRCDPISEHNRLYWYRQTLGQGPEFLTYFQNEAQLEKSRLLSDRFSAERPKGSFSTLEIQRTEQGDSAMYLCASSLVTGVRTEAFFGQGTRLTVV.

J is TRBJ2-1 and V is TRBV10-1; the D gene is possibly TRBD2 (5 bases). The V end was cut by 1 base, the J end by 9 bases, with 13 bases between. CDR3 length equals 14 residues. CDR1 is WNHNN and CDR2 is SYGVQD in the germline V gene (reference sequence). In DNA form, the CDR3 reads TGCGCCAGCAGTGAGTTAGGACTCTGGGGTGAGCAGTTCTTC. It translates to CASSELGLWGEQFF.

The gene calls are TRBV11-2 and TRBJ1-1, with D uncertain. Germline V gene sequence: CDR1 SGHAT, CDR2 FQNNGV. Trimming removed 2 bases from V and 1 base from J, with 8 bases in between. The CDR3 loop spans 14 amino acids. The CDR3: CASSLQAPNTEAFF. CDR3 nucleotide sequence: TGTGCCAGCAGCTTACAGGCCCCGAACACTGAAGCTTTCTTT.

J is TRBJ1-2 and V is TRBV29-1; TRBD1 aligns across 8 bases. The CDR3 extends over 11 amino acids. CDR1 is SQVTM and CDR2 is ANQGSEA in the germline V gene. V trimming: 6 bases; J trimming: 8 bases; junction bases outside the gene matches: 5. In DNA, the CDR3 is TGCAGCGTCCTACAGGGGGGCGGCTACACCTTC. Amino acid sequence: CSVLQGGGYTF.

The J gene is TRBJ1-2, the V gene TRBV28; 7 bases align to TRBD1. The CDR3 consists of 17 residues. The J segment lost 8 bases and the V segment lost 3 bases, leaving 18 bases of the junction unmatched. Germline loops: CDR1 MDHEN, CDR2 SYDVKM. CDR3 sequence: CASSLAPGDSTLGGYTF. The CDR3, as DNA: TGTGCCAGCAGTTTGGCGCCAGGGGACAGCACCTTAGGGGGCTACACCTTC.

This clone was counted once. The chain joins TRBV5-1 to TRBJ2-1; 8 bases agree with TRBD2. This CDR3 is 15 amino acids long. In germline, CDR1 is SGHRS, CDR2 YFSETQ. V dropped 0 bases and J dropped 3; count of bases not matched to a gene: 2. The CDR3 DNA follows: TGCGCCAGCAGCTTGGCGCTAGCGGGCTACAATGAGCAGTTCTTC. The encoded protein is CASSLALAGYNEQFF.

This chain joins TRBV29-1 and TRBJ2-1; 7 bases map to TRBD1. The CDR3 has 15 amino acids. Germline trimming cut 0 bases from V and 8 bases from J; bases unmatched to any gene: 10. CDR1 is SQVTM, CDR2 ANQGSEA, per germline. The CDR3 sequence is CSVEDLKIQGDEQFF. CDR3 sequence (DNA): TGCAGCGTTGAAGATCTCAAGATCCAGGGGGATGAGCAGTTCTTC.

This sequence joins TRBV5-1 and TRBJ1-1; TRBD1 might be the D (6 bases). In germline, CDR1 is SGHRS, CDR2 YFSETQ. Between the trimmed V and J ends, which lost 4 bases and 0 bases, there was a span of 13 bases. This CDR3 has 15 amino acids. This CDR3 reads CASSITGSMNTEAFF. The CDR3 DNA reads TGCGCCAGCAGCATAACAGGGAGTATGAACACTGAAGCTTTCTTT.

The rearrangement links TRBV10-3 to TRBJ1-2; D perhaps matches TRBD1 (6 bases). Germline CDR1 is ENHRY and CDR2 is SYGVKD. The CDR3 totals 15 residues. The V end was cut by 5 bases, the J end by 2 bases, with 15 bases between. The CDR3 DNA reads TGTGCCATCAGTCAAACCGGGACACTCAACTATGGCTACACCTTC. Translating gives CAISQTGTLNYGYTF.

V and J are TRBV4-2 and TRBJ2-1; TRBD2 matches at 9 bases. Germline V gene data show CDR1 as LGHNA and CDR2 as YNFKEQ. V trimming: 4 bases; J trimming: 6 bases; junction bases outside the gene matches: 16. The CDR3 runs to 18 residues. The CDR3 sequence is CASSRVMTSAGGFNEQFF. The CDR3 region has the DNA TGTGCCAGCAGCCGGGTCATGACATCAGCGGGAGGCTTCAATGAGCAGTTCTTC.

This clone appeared once. This chain links TRBV6-5 with TRBJ2-1, with D possibly TRBD2 on 6 matching bases. This CDR3 region has 14 residues. V shed 8 bases and J shed 0 bases, with 11 bases lying between them. Germline CDR1 MNHEY, CDR2 SVGAGI. The CDR3 DNA follows: TGTGCCAGCCAAGGAGGGAGCTCCTACAATGAGCAGTTCTTC. This codes for CASQGGSSYNEQFF.

The chain recombines TRBV19 with TRBJ2-3; 11 nucleotides align to TRBD1. The germline V gene encodes CDR1 LNHDA and CDR2 SQIVND (reference sequence). Unmatched junction bases numbered 10, after V lost 6 bases and J lost 8 bases. This CDR3 contains 15 residues. The CDR3 loop is CASSPGGTGGTTQYF. CDR3 nucleotide sequence: TGTGCCAGTAGCCCGGGGGGGACAGGGGGTACTACGCAGTATTTT.

In this sample, this clone turned up once. The chain is built from TRBV6-1 and TRBJ2-1; TRBD2 agrees at 10 bases. J gave up 0 bases and V 9 bases, and 2 bases lay outside the gene matches. This CDR3 is built from 14 residues. Germline V lookup: CDR1 MNHNS, CDR2 SASEGT. The CDR3: CASLAGGSYNEQFF. In DNA form, the CDR3 reads TGTGCCAGTTTAGCGGGAGGCTCCTACAATGAGCAGTTCTTC.

This sequence joins TRBV9 and TRBJ2-6, with TRBD2 matching over 9 bases. CDR3 size: 19 residues. Germline V lookup: CDR1 SGDLS, CDR2 YYNGEE. V lost 3 bases, J lost 2 bases, and 12 bases stayed unmatched. CDR3 nucleotide sequence: TGTGCCAGCAGCGAGGTGGGCCGAGCGGGAGGCCCTGGGGCCAACGTCCTGACTTTC. It translates to CASSEVGRAGGPGANVLTF.

By frequency in the sample, this clone is medium-sized. The chain couples TRBV4-2 to TRBJ2-7, with a tentative D call TRBD1 (5 bases). Germline V gene data show CDR1 as LGHNA and CDR2 as YNFKEQ. V was shortened by 0 bases and J by 0 bases, with 9 bases between the two germline ends. The CDR3 is made up of 15 amino acids. CDR3 nucleotide sequence: TGTGCCAGCAGCCAAGATCTCGACAGCTCCTACGAGCAGTACTTC. Translated: CASSQDLDSSYEQYF.

This clone appeared a single time. This rearrangement joins TRBV7-2 to TRBJ1-4; D uncertain. This CDR3 has 14 residues. Trimming removed 5 bases from V and 7 bases from J, with 14 bases in between. CDR1 is SGHTA, CDR2 FQGNSA, per germline. The CDR3 sequence is CASSGRGGSEKLFF. As DNA, the CDR3 is TGTGCCAGCAGCGGACGCGGCGGGAGTGAAAAACTGTTTTTT.

V usage is TRBV7-3 and J usage is TRBJ2-2, with D maybe TRBD1 (6 bases). Trimming cost V 2 bases and J 1 base, with 29 bases left between them. The CDR3 sequence is 22 residues long. Germline V gives CDR1 SGHTA, CDR2 FQGTGA. The CDR3 DNA sequence: TGTGCCAGCAGCTTATTTCTCGGTTTTAGAAACAGGGCCCCCCTGAACACCGGGGAGCTGTTTTTT. As protein: CASSLFLGFRNRAPLNTGELFF. The full variable domain, completed using reference TRBV7-3 and TRBJ2-2, is GAGVSQTPSNKVTEKGKYVELRCDPISGHTALYWYRQSLGQGPEFLIYFQGTGAADDSGLPNDRFFAVRPEGSVSTLKIQRTERGDSAVYLCASSLFLGFRNRAPLNTGELFFGEGSRLTVL.

The chain has TRBV7-2 and TRBJ2-3; 14 nucleotides match TRBD2. J was trimmed by 4 bases and V by 4 bases; bases with no gene match: 7. The CDR3 loop spans 17 amino acids. CDR1 is SGHTA, CDR2 FQGNSA, per germline. CDR3 in amino acids: CASSCGTSGSCPDTQYF. CDR3 DNA: TGTGCCAGCAGCTGCGGGACTAGCGGGAGTTGTCCAGATACGCAGTATTTT.